This T cell receptor beta chain originates from a study of lymphopenia after photon versus proton radiotherapy. Germline V gene data show CDR1 as MDHEN and CDR2 as SYDVKM. V was cut by 5 bases and J by 1 base, with 6 bases left in between. This CDR3 is built from 13 residues. Study results and caveats: Survival link was tested only in deceased patients; proton benefit remains a possibility. After the lymphocyte nadir, photon-treated repertoires showed oligoclonal expansion, especially of CD8+ Temra cells.

As for this clone: Its target is not known. This specimen includes other DNA sequences encoding the same CDR3.

TCRdb keeps only in-frame clones here, not all; method: immunoSEQ multiplex PCR. The sample holds some 170,000 clones, around nine tenths seen once. This material consisted of peripheral blood, taken from a patient treated with photon-based radiotherapy. The sequence was collected from a man aged 50 to 59 with gastric cancer. The chain links TRBV28 to TRBJ1-5; D might be TRBD1 (5 bases). The CDR3 DNA reads TGTGCCAGCAGTAGGGACAGCAATCAGCCCCAGCATTTT. It codes for CASSRDSNQPQHF. Based on the CDR3 plus reference TRBV28 and TRBJ1-5, the full variable domain is DVKVTQSSRYLVKRTGEKVFLECVQDMDHENMFWYRQDPGLGLRLIYFSYDVKMKEKGDIPEGYSVSREKKERFSLILESASTNQTSMYLCASSRDSNQPQHFGDGTRLSIL.